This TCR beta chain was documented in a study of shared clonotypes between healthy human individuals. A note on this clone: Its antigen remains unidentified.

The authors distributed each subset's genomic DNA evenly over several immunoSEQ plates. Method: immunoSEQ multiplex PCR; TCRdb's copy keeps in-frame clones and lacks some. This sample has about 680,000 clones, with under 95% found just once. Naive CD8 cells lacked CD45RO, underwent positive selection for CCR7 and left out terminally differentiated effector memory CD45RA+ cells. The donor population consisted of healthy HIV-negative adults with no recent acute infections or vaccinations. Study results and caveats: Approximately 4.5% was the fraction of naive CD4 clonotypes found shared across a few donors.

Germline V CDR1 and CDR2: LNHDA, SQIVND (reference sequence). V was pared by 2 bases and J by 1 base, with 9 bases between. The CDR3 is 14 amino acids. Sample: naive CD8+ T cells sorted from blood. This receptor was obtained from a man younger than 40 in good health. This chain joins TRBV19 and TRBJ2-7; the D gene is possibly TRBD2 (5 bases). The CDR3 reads CASSIFGESYEQYF. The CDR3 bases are TGTGCCAGTAGTATATTCGGGGAATCCTACGAGCAGTACTTC.